The 6 T cell receptor beta chains given below trace back to one sample, sequenced in a study of persistence of HIV-infected CD4 T cells. The libraries were made with immunoSEQ version 4 in survey mode. TCRdb keeps only in-frame clones here, not all; method: immunoSEQ multiplex PCR. This table has under 50,000 clones, approximately 90% appearing once. Cells were stimulated nonspecifically with anti-CD3/anti-CD28 magnetic beads. CD4+ T cells upregulating both CD40 ligand and CD69 were sorted as responding cells. These receptors lack a known antigen. Sequencing was performed on CD4+ T cells sorted from PBMCs after roughly 18-hour stimulation, taken from a patient who received antiretroviral therapy. These receptors were obtained from an adult man with HIV who was CMV-seropositive.

In DNA, the CDR3 is TGTGCCAGCAGCTTAGAGTTCCATGGTACAGATACGCAGTATTTT. It encodes CASSLEFHGTDTQYF. The V and J genes are TRBV7-9 and TRBJ2-3; the D is unclear. Trimming took off 1 base at V and 3 bases at J, with 11 bases between the two ends. Germline CDR1 SEHNR, CDR2 FQNEAQ (reference sequence). The CDR3 spans 15 residues.

This chain links TRBV5-1 with TRBJ1-4, with D possibly being TRBD1 (6 bases). This CDR3 has 16 residues. Trimming took 0 bases from V and 7 from J, leaving 16 bases between them. Germline-derived CDR1 and CDR2 are SGHRS and YFSETQ. CDR3 nucleotides: TGCGCCAGCAGCTTGGACCCACAGGGCATAGGTGAAAAACTGTTTTTT. It yields the protein CASSLDPQGIGEKLFF.

In its sample, this clone was seen once. This rearrangement joins TRBV29-1 to TRBJ2-2, with TRBD2 identical over 8 bases. Germline CDR1 reads SQVTM; CDR2 reads ANQGSEA. V lost 6 bases to trimming and J lost 4 bases; unmatched junction nucleotides: 7. CDR3 length: 14 amino acids. The CDR3 here is CSVRGLGFTGELFF. The CDR3 region has the DNA TGCAGCGTACGGGGACTAGGATTCACCGGGGAGCTGTTTTTT.

The chain joins TRBV4-1 to TRBJ1-4; 9 nucleotides align to TRBD1. The CDR3 extends over 16 amino acids. Germline V lookup: CDR1 MGHRA, CDR2 YSYEKL. V dropped 3 bases and J dropped 4; count of bases not matched to a gene: 6. CDR3 loop: CASSHADRGNNEKLFF. The CDR3 DNA is TGCGCCAGCAGCCACGCGGACAGGGGAAATAATGAAAAACTGTTTTTT.

The table lists this clone with a count of one. J is TRBJ2-3 and V is TRBV7-2; tentatively, D is TRBD1 (5 bases). Germline V gene sequence: CDR1 SGHTA, CDR2 FQGNSA. Trimming took off 6 bases at V and 8 bases at J, with 15 bases between the two ends. This CDR3 has 13 residues. CDR3 region: CASSQGFAITQYF. Here the CDR3 DNA reads TGTGCCAGCAGTCAGGGCTTTGCTATTACGCAGTATTTT.

This chain joins TRBV2 and TRBJ1-5, with TRBD1 matching 8 bases. The CDR3 has 14 residues. With V trimmed by 5 bases and J by 3 bases, 3 bases remained unmatched. Germline V gene lookup returns CDR1 SNHLY and CDR2 FYNNEI. Here the CDR3 reads CASSQGQDNQPQHF. The DNA of the CDR3 is TGTGCCAGCAGTCAGGGACAGGACAATCAGCCCCAGCATTTT.